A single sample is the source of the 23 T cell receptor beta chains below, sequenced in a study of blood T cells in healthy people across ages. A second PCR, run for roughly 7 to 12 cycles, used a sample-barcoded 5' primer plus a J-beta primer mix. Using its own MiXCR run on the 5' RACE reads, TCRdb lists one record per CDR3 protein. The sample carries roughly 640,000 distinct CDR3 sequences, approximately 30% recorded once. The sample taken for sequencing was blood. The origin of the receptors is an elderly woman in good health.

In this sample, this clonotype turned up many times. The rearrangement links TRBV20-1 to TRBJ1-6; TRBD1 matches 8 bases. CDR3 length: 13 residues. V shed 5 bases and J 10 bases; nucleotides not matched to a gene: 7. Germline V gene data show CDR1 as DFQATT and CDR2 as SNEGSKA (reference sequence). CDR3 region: CSALDRGESPLHF. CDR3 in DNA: TGCAGTGCTCTCGACAGGGGCGAATCACCCCTCCACTTT.

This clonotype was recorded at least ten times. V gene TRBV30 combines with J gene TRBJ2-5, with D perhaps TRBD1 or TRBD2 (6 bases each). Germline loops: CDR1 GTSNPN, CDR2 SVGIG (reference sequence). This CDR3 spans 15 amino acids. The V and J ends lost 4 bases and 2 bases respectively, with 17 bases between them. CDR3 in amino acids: CAWTLGGREQETQYF. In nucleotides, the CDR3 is TGTGCCTGGACCCTAGGGGGACGGGAGCAAGAGACCCAGTACTTC.

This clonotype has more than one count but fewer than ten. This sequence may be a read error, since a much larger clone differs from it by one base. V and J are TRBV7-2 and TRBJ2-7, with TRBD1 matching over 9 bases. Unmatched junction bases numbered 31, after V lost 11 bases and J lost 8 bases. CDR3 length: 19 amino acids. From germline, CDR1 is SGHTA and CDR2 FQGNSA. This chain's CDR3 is CAGTPGGPIARTGDFKQYF. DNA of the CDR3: TGTGCCGGCACCCCCGGAGGCCCCATCGCGAGGACAGGGGACTTTAAGCAGTACTTC. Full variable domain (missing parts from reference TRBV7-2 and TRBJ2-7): GAGVSQSPSNKVTEKGKDVELRCDPISGHTALYWYRQSLGQGLEFLIYFQGNSAPDKSGLPSDRFSAERTGGSVSTLTIQRTQQEDSAVYLCAGTPGGPIARTGDFKQYFGPGTRLTVT.

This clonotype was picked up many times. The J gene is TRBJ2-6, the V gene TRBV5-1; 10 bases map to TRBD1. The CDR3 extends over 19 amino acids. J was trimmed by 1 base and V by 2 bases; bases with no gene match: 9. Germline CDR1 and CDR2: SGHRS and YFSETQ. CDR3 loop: CASSLTGGQGQSGANVLTF. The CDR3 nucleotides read TGCGCCAGCAGCTTAACAGGGGGACAGGGGCAATCTGGGGCCAACGTCCTGACTTTC.

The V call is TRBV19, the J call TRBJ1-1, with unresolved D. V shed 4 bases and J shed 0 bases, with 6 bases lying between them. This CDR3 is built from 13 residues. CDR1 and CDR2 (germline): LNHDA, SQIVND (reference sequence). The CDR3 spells CASSKELNTEAFF. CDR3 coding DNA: TGTGCCAGTAGTAAGGAATTGAACACTGAAGCTTTCTTT.

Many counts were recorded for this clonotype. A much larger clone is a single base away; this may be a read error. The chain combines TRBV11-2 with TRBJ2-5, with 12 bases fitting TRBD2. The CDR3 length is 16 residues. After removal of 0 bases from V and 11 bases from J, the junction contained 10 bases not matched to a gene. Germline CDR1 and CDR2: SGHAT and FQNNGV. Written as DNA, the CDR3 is TGTGCCAGCAGCTTAGATCTAGCGGGGGGGCCAGATGAGCAGTACTTC. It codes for CASSLDLAGGPDEQYF.

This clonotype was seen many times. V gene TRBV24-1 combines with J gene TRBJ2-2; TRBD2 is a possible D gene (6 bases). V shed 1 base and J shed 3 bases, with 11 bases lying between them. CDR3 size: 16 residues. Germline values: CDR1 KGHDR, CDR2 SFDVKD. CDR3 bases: TGTGCCACCAGTGATTTCTTCTCGGGGGACACCGGGGAGCTGTTTTTT. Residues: CATSDFFSGDTGELFF.

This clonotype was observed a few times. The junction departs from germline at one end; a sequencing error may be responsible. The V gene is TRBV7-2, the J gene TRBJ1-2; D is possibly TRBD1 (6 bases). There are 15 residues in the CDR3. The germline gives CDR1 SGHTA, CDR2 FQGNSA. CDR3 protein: CAGSLAPQGFDGYTF. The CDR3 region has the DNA TGTGCCGGCAGCTTAGCTCCACAGGGCTTCGATGGCTACACCTTC.

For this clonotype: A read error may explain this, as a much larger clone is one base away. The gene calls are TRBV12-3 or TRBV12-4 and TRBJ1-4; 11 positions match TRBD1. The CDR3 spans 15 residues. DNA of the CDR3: TGTGCCAGCAGTCCCGGGGACAGGGGGTATGAAAAACGGTTTTTT. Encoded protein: CASSPGDRGYEKRFF.

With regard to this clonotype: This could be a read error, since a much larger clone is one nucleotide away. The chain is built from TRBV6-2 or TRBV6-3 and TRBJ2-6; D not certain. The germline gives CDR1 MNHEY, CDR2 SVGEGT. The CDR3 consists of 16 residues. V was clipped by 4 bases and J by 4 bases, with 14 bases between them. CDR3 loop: CASSFPSTRGANVLTF. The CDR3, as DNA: TGTGCCAGCAGTTTTCCCTCAACGAGAGGGGCCAACGTCCTGACTTTC.

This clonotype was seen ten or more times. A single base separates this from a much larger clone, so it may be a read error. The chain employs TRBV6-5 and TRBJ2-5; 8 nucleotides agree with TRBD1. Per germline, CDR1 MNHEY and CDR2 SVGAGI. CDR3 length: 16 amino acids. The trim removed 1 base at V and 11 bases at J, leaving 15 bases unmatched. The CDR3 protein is CASSYFVGDRGGEQYF. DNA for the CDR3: TGTGCCAGCAGTTACTTCGTCGGCGACAGGGGTGGTGAGCAGTACTTC.

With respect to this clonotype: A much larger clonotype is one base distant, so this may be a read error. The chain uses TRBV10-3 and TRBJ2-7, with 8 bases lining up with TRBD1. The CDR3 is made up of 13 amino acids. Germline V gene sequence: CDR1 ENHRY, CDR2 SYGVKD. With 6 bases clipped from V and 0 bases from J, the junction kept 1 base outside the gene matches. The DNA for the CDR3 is TGTGCCATCAGGGGGACAGGCTCCTACGAGCAGTACGTC. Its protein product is CAIRGTGSYEQYV.

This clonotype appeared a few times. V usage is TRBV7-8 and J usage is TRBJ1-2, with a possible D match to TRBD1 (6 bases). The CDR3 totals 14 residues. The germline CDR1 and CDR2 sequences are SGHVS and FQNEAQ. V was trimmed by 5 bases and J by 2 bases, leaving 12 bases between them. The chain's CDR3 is CASSPEGGNYGYTF. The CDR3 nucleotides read TGTGCCAGCAGCCCGGAGGGGGGGAACTATGGCTACACCTTC.

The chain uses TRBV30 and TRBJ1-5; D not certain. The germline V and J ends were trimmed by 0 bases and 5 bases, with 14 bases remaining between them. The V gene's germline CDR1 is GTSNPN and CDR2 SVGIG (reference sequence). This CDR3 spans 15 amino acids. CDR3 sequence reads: CAWSVRGRADQPQHF. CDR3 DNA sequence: TGTGCCTGGAGTGTACGAGGGCGGGCCGATCAGCCCCAGCATTTT.

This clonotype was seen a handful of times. Here the CDR3 reads CASISSSYNSPLHF. CDR3 DNA: TGTGCCAGCATCAGCAGCTCCTATAATTCACCCCTCCACTTT. The chain recombines TRBV6-2 or TRBV6-3 with TRBJ1-6, with D uncertain. The V and J ends lost 7 bases and 0 bases respectively, with 7 bases between them. CDR1 MNHEY and CDR2 SVGEGT come from the germline V gene. This CDR3 spans 14 amino acids.

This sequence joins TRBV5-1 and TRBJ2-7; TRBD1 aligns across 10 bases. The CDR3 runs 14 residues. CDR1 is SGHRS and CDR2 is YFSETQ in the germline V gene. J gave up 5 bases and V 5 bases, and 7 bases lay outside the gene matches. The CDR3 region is CASRAGTGDHEQYF. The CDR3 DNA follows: TGCGCCAGCAGGGCCGGGACAGGGGACCACGAGCAGTACTTC.

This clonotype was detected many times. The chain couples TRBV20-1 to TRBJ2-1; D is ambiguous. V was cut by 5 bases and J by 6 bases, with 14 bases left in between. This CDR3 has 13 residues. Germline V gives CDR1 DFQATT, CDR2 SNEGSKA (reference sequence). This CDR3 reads CSALRANLNEQFF. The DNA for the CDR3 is TGCAGTGCTCTAAGGGCCAATCTCAATGAGCAGTTCTTC.

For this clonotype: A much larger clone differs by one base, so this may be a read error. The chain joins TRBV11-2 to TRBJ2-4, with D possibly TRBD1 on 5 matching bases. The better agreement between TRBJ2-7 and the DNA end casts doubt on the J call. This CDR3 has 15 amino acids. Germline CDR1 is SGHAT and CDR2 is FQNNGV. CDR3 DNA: TGTGCCAGCAACTTAGATCGCAGGGAAATTTACGAGCAGTACTTC. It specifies CASNLDRREIYEQYF.

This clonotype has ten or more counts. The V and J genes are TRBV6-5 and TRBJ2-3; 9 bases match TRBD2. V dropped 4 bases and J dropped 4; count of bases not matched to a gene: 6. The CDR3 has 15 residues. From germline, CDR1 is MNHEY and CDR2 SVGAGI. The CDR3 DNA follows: TGTGCCAGCAGTTTTAGCGGGGGAAGCGCAGATACGCAGTATTTT. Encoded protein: CASSFSGGSADTQYF.

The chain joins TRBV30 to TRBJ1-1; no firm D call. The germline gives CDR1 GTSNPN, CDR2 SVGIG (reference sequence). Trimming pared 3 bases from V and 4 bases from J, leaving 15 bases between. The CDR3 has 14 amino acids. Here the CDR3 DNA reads TGTGCCTGGAGCCCCCTTCAATGGAGCACTGAAGCTTTCTTT. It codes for CAWSPLQWSTEAFF.

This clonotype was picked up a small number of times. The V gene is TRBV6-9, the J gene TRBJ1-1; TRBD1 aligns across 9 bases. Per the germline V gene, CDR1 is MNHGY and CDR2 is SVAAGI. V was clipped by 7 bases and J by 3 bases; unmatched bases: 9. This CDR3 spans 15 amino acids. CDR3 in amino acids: CASTRRDREYTEAFF. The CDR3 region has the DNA TGTGCCAGCACTCGCCGGGACAGGGAGTACACTGAAGCTTTCTTT.

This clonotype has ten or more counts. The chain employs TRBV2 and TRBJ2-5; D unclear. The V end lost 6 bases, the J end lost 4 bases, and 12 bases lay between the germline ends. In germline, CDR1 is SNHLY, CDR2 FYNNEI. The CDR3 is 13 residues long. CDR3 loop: CASRVQLGETQYF. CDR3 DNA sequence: TGTGCCAGCAGGGTACAACTTGGAGAGACCCAGTACTTC. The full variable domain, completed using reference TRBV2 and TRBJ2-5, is EPEVTQTPSHQVTQMGQEVILRCVPISNHLYFYWYRQILGQKVEFLVSFYNNEISEKSEIFDDQFSVERPDGSNFTLKIRSTKLEDSAMYFCASRVQLGETQYFGPGTRLLVL.

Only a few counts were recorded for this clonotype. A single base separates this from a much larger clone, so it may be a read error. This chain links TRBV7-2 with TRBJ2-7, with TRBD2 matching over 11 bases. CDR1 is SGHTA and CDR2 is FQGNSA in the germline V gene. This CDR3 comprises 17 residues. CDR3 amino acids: CASGLAASGGTFYEQYF. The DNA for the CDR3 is TGTGCCAGCGGCTTAGCGGCTAGCGGGGGGACTTTCTACGAGCAGTACTTC.